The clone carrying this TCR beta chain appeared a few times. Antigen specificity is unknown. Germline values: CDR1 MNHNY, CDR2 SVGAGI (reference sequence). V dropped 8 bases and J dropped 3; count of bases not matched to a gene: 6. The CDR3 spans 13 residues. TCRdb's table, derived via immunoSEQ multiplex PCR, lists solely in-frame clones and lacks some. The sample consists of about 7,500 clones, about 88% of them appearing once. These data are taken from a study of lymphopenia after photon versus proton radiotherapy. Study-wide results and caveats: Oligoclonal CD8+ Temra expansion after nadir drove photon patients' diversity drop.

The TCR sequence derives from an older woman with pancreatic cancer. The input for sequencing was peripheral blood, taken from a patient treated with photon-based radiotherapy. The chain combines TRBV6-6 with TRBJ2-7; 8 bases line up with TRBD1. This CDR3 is CASAQGAIYEQYF. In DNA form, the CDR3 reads TGTGCCAGCGCGCAGGGGGCGATCTACGAGCAGTACTTC.